The present entry profiles one TCR beta chain with its context. The data derive from a study of blood T cell repertoires in COVID-19. About the research overall: Samples of COVID-19 (acute and convalescent) were obtained from the United States, Italy and Spain. PBMCs, B-cell-depleted T cells, or T cells were the source of the cDNA or gDNA that made up the material.

Methods used by the authors: How many nucleated cells were present was estimated from reference gene primer amplification. Some clones are missing from TCRdb's copy, which holds only in-frame ones; the method was immunoSEQ multiplex PCR. Clone size and V and J calls were adopted from that table, with D and trimming inferred from the DNA. The sample has over 200,000 clones; 85% to 90% are singletons. Trimming at V came to 6 bases and at J to 7 bases, leaving 15 bases not matched to a gene. Germline CDR1 reads MNHEY; CDR2 reads SMNVEV (reference sequence). CDR3 length: 16 amino acids. The specimen was peripheral blood. This sequence originates from a man older than 75 with acute or convalescent COVID-19. V usage is TRBV27 and J usage is TRBJ2-7; 10 nucleotides match TRBD2. The CDR3 bases are TGTGCCAGCAGCCGACCTAGCGGGAGCGGGACTGGAGAGCAGTACTTC. The encoded protein is CASSRPSGSGTGEQYF.